The 11 T cell receptor beta chains given below trace back to one sample, sequenced in a study of T cells in Graves' hyperthyroidism and ophthalmopathy. Amplified TCR beta CDR3 regions came from RNA transcripts. The study used the HTBI primer set for a first-round RT-PCR of the TCR CDR3. TCRdb re-analysed the multiplex PCR reads in MiXCR, keeping a single row per CDR3 protein. The sample has some 760,000 distinct CDR3 sequences, about 15% seen once. The sequenced material came from blood. The receptor source for this set is a woman aged 18-29 years with Graves' hyperthyroidism.

This clonotype was recorded at least ten times. V usage is TRBV20-1 and J usage is TRBJ2-1; 8 nucleotides align to TRBD2. The CDR3 loop spans 13 amino acids. Germline assignment: CDR1 DFQATT and CDR2 SNEGSKA (reference sequence). For the CDR3, the DNA is TGCAGCGGGACGGGGGGGAAGGTTGGTGAGCAGTTCTTC. Its protein is CSGTGGKVGEQFF.

This clonotype was picked up a small number of times. The genes are TRBV5-5 and TRBJ2-1, with 9 bases fitting TRBD1. Looked up from germline, CDR1 is SGHKS and CDR2 is YYEKEE (reference sequence). V lost 4 bases to trimming and J lost 10 bases; unmatched junction nucleotides: 12. This CDR3 contains 15 residues. CDR3 loop: CASSIRDRVDREQFF. The CDR3 DNA reads TGTGCCAGCAGCATCCGGGACAGGGTCGACCGGGAGCAGTTCTTC.

Comment on this clonotype: A much larger clone differs by one base, so this may be a read error. This chain links TRBV12-3 or TRBV12-4 with TRBJ2-1, with 10 bases that match TRBD2. The CDR3 totals 14 residues. The J segment lost 9 bases and the V segment lost 4 bases, leaving 6 bases of the junction unmatched. The CDR3 protein is CASSWSGRVSEQFF. The CDR3 nucleotides read TGTGCCAGCAGTTGGAGCGGGAGGGTCAGTGAGCAGTTCTTC.

This clonotype was recorded many times. V and J are TRBV7-2 and TRBJ2-3; 13 nucleotides agree with TRBD2. Germline values: CDR1 SGHTA, CDR2 FQGNSA. This CDR3 is built from 17 residues. V was clipped by 4 bases and J by 3 bases; unmatched bases: 7. CDR3 DNA: TGTGCCAGCAGCTCCATCCGGACTAGCGGGAGAACAGATACGCAGTATTTT. Its translation: CASSSIRTSGRTDTQYF.

This clonotype was counted only a few times. J is TRBJ2-2 and V is TRBV27; D is undetermined. Germline CDR1 is MNHEY and CDR2 is SMNVEV (reference sequence). Trimming cost V 5 bases and J 10 bases, with 17 bases left between them. This CDR3 region has 14 residues. CDR3 nucleotide sequence: TGTGCCAGCAGTGCCACCTCTACATCGCTGGAGCTGTTTTTT. Protein sequence: CASSATSTSLELFF.

This clonotype came up many times. The J gene is TRBJ1-5, the V gene TRBV20-1; D ambiguous. The CDR3 is 13 amino acids. CDR1 DFQATT and CDR2 SNEGSKA come from the germline V gene (reference sequence). The V end was cut by 4 bases, the J end by 5 bases, with 12 bases between. The CDR3 loop is CSAIGTDDQPQHF. The CDR3 bases are TGCAGTGCTATAGGAACGGACGATCAGCCCCAGCATTTT.

Turning to this clonotype: A much more abundant neighbour one base away suggests this may be a read error. The rearrangement joins TRBV12-3 or TRBV12-4 to TRBJ1-1; D not certain. This CDR3 is 14 amino acids long. The CDR3, as DNA: TGTGCCAGCAGTTTAAGCGTAGGGAACACTGAAGCTCTCTTT. Its translation: CASSLSVGNTEALF.

This clonotype showed up just a few times. The rearrangement joins TRBV24-1 to TRBJ2-2; D is unresolved. CDR3 length equals 13 residues. Trimming cost V 5 bases and J 1 base, with 4 bases left between them. Germline CDR1 KGHDR, CDR2 SFDVKD. The CDR3 coding sequence is TGTGCCACCAGTGTCAGGAACACCGGGGAGCTGTTTTTT. Protein product: CATSVRNTGELFF.

Here the CDR3 reads CASSQGGLWDEQYF. The CDR3 bases are TGTGCCAGCAGCCAAGGGGGGCTGTGGGACGAGCAGTACTTC. The chain carries TRBV7-9 and TRBJ2-7; possibly TRBD1 or TRBD2 for D (6 bases each). Germline-derived CDR1 and CDR2 are SEHNR and FQNEAQ (reference sequence). V shed 5 bases and J shed 5 bases, with 16 bases lying between them. This CDR3 is 14 amino acids long.

On this clonotype: This may come from a read error, since a much larger clone is one base off. CDR3 sequence: CATGPRRIAGNEQFF. CDR3 bases: TGTGCCACCGGACCCCGGCGGATAGCGGGGAATGAGCAGTTCTTC. The chain employs TRBV6-1 and TRBJ2-1, with 8 bases identical to TRBD2. V lost 10 bases, J lost 7 bases, and 15 bases stayed unmatched. CDR3 length: 15 amino acids. Per the germline V gene, CDR1 is MNHNS and CDR2 is SASEGT.

This rearrangement joins TRBV7-2 to TRBJ2-1; D is unclear. CDR1 is SGHTA and CDR2 is FQGNSA in the germline V gene. The germline V and J ends were trimmed by 6 bases and 3 bases, with 12 bases remaining between them. The CDR3 loop spans 14 amino acids. The DNA of the CDR3 is TGTGCCAGCAGTCTACCTCCGAGCTACAATGAGCAGTTCTTC. Its protein product is CASSLPPSYNEQFF.